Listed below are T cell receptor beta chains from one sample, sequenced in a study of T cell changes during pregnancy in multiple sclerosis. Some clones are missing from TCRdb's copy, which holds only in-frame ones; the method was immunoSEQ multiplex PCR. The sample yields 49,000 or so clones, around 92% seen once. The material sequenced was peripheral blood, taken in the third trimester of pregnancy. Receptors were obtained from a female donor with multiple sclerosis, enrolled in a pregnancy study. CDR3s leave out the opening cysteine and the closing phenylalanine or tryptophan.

cdr3_aa: ASSPNTDTQY
j_call: TRBJ2-3
v_call: TRBV13

cdr3_aa: ASSLEGLVAPNEQF
j_call: TRBJ2-1
v_call: TRBV7-9

cdr3_aa: ASSAGSIFETQY
j_call: TRBJ2-5
v_call: TRBV19

cdr3_aa: ASSPGTVYEQY
j_call: TRBJ2-7
v_call: TRBV19

cdr3_aa: ASSRLAGGPDTQY
j_call: TRBJ2-3
v_call: TRBV5-1

cdr3_aa: ASKKYRDRENFLDTGELF
j_call: TRBJ2-2
v_call: TRBV27

cdr3_aa: ASSQASGRDYEQY
j_call: TRBJ2-7
v_call: TRBV4-3

cdr3_aa: ASSPGQGLDGYT
j_call: TRBJ1-2
v_call: TRBV7-3

cdr3_aa: ASSLGTASHQPQH
j_call: TRBJ1-5
v_call: TRBV5-5

cdr3_aa: ASSFNGLAGEETQY
j_call: TRBJ2-5
v_call: TRBV7-2

cdr3_aa: ASSLQDGQPQH
j_call: TRBJ1-5
v_call: TRBV10-2

cdr3_aa: ASSSTQIRQGRPYEQY
j_call: TRBJ2-7
v_call: TRBV7-9

cdr3_aa: ASSQVGLAGGGTYNEQF
j_call: TRBJ2-1
v_call: TRBV14

cdr3_aa: AWSVTQNTEAF
j_call: TRBJ1-1
v_call: TRBV30

cdr3_aa: ASNPNGMNTEAF
j_call: TRBJ1-1
v_call: TRBV5-1

cdr3_aa: ASSPHLASGLDPNEQF
j_call: TRBJ2-1
v_call: TRBV19

cdr3_aa: ASHGQNQETQY
j_call: TRBJ2-5
v_call: TRBV28

cdr3_aa: ASSPLGAGELF
j_call: TRBJ2-2
v_call: TRBV7-3

cdr3_aa: ASSLGRAVPTDTQY
j_call: TRBJ2-3
v_call: TRBV11-2

cdr3_aa: ASSIGTVTNTEAF
j_call: TRBJ1-1
v_call: TRBV19

cdr3_aa: ASSSLTSGRAETQY
j_call: TRBJ2-5
v_call: TRBV7-2

cdr3_aa: AWGRMNTEAF
j_call: TRBJ1-1
v_call: TRBV30

cdr3_aa: ASSLDLGLAGGC
j_call: TRBJ2-7
v_call: TRBV11-2

cdr3_aa: ASSAGSGGHNEQF
j_call: TRBJ2-1
v_call: TRBV9

cdr3_aa: ASSFSPVSGANVLT
j_call: TRBJ2-6
v_call: TRBV5-5

cdr3_aa: ASSQPGRNTEAF
j_call: TRBJ1-1
v_call: TRBV14

cdr3_aa: ATSRDLGGAVGADTQY
j_call: TRBJ2-3
v_call: TRBV15